This TCR beta chain was captured in a study of naive and memory T cell subsets. Study results and limitations: This RNA-based method may be sensitive to activation-related transcript changes.

TCR cDNA received a 3' ligated oligonucleotide that carried a UMI. Whole blood, about 2.5 ml, came from adult healthy volunteers. Unsorted total RNA, about 1 to 1000 ng, was DNase treated before reverse transcription. The CDR3 is 17 residues long. From germline, CDR1 is LNHDA and CDR2 SQIVND (reference sequence). The V gene lost 7 bases and the J gene lost 0 bases, with 20 bases spanning the gap. The SP2 primer and nested alpha and beta constant region primers amplified ligated cDNA in four rounds. For blood and skin samples, reverse transcription used TCR alpha and beta constant primers. One entry per CDR3 protein, called by TCRdb with MiXCR from the 5' RACE reads. The sample has 57,000 or so distinct CDR3 sequences; about 7.2% are singletons. This clonotype was seen a few times. No antigen is known for it.

The chain combines TRBV19 with TRBJ2-3; D perhaps matches TRBD1 (6 bases). This receptor was obtained from a male donor in good health. The CDR3 sequence: CASNNRAEPSSTDTQYF. The CDR3 DNA is TGTGCCAGTAACAACAGGGCGGAGCCCTCTAGCACAGATACGCAGTATTTT.